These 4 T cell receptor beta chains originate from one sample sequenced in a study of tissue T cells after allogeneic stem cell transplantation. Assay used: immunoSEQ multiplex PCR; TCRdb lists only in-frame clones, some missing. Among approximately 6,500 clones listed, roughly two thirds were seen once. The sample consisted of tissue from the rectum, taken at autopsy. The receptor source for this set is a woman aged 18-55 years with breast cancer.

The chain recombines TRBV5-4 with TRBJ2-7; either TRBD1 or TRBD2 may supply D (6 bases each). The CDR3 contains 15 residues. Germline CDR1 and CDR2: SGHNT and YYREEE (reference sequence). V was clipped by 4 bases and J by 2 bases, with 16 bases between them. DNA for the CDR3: TGTGCCAGCAGCGACGCGCAGGGGAGGACCTACGAGCAGTACTTC. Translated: CASSDAQGRTYEQYF.

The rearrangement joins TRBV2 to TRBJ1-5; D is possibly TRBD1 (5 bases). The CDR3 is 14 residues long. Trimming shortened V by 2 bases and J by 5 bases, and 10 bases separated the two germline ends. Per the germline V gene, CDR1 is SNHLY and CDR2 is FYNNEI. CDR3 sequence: CASSEWEGYQPQHF. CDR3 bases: TGTGCCAGCAGTGAATGGGAGGGGTATCAGCCCCAGCATTTT.

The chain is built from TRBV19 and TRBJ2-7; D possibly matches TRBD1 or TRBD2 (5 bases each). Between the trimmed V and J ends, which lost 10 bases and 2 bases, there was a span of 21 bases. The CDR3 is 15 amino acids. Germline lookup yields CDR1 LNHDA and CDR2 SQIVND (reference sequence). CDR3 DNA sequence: TGTGCCACCTCGTCGGTTCGGGGACGCACCTACGAGCAGTACTTC. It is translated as CATSSVRGRTYEQYF.

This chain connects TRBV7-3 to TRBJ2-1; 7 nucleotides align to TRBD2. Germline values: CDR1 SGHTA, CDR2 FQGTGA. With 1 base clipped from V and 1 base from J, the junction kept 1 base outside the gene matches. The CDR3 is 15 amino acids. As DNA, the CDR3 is TGTGCCAGCAGCTTAATAGCGGGTTCCTACAATGAGCAGTTCTTC. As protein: CASSLIAGSYNEQFF.